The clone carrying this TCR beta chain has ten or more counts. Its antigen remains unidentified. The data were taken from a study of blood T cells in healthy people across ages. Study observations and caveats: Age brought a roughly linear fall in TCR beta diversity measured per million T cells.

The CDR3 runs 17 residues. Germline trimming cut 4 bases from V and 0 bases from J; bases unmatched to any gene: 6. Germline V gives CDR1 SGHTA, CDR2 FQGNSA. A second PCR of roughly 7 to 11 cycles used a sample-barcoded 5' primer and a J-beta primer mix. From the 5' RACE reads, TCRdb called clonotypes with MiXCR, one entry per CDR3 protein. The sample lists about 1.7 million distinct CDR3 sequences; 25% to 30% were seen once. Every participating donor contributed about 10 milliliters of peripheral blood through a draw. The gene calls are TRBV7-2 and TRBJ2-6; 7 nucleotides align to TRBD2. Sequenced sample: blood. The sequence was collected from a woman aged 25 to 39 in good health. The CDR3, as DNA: TGTGCCAGCAGCTCCGCTGGACTAGACTCTGGGGCCAACGTCCTGACTTTC. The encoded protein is CASSSAGLDSGANVLTF. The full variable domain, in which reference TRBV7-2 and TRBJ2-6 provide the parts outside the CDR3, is GAGVSQSPSNKVTEKGKDVELRCDPISGHTALYWYRQSLGQGLEFLIYFQGNSAPDKSGLPSDRFSAERTGGSVSTLTIQRTQQEDSAVYLCASSSAGLDSGANVLTFGAGSRLTVL.